A selection of T cell receptor beta chains follows, all from one sample in a study of shared clonotypes between healthy human individuals. Clones were read by immunoSEQ multiplex PCR, and TCRdb kept only the in-frame ones, dropping some. The sample consists of 2,500,000 or so clones, 90% to 95% of them appearing once. The material sequenced was naive CD4+ T cells from PBMCs. These receptors all come from a man younger than 35 in good health. Some clones in this sample may be carry-over from other donors' samples. Both conserved end residues are part of each CDR3. Each record gives: V gene, J gene, CDR3 protein.

TRBV9,TRBJ1-1,CASSPTEMNTEAFF
TRBV6-5,TRBJ1-4,CASSLGRVEKLFF
TRBV10-1,TRBJ1-2,CASSDHPYGYTF
TRBV7-9,TRBJ2-1,CASSRGGTYNEQFF
TRBV19,TRBJ2-3,CASSSGASTDTQYF
TRBV7-9,TRBJ2-1,CASSPGLAGSYNEQFF
TRBV28,TRBJ1-2,CASRLRGGAKGYTF
TRBV11-2,TRBJ2-1,CASSSLGGKASSYNEQFF
TRBV2,TRBJ2-1,CASRGLAGAYNEQFF
TRBV5-1,TRBJ2-7,CASSLTPLAGAYYEQYF
TRBV28,TRBJ1-2,CASNPRGLGYTF
TRBV5-6,TRBJ1-2,CASSFVRGGRGPNYGYTF
TRBV28,TRBJ2-7,CASTTTGSYEQYF
TRBV5-4,TRBJ2-5,CASSSIRDRDGETQYF
TRBV27,TRBJ2-3,CASSLYSGGTDTQYF
TRBV19,TRBJ2-1,CASNGVLGEQFF
TRBV28,TRBJ2-5,CASSSPRPGGRETQYF
TRBV6-1,TRBJ2-7,CASSERDRPLREQYF
TRBV11-2,TRBJ2-7,CASSLGWESYEQYF
TRBV2,TRBJ1-1,CATTTRAEAFF
TRBV11-2,TRBJ2-7,CASAEGDEQYF
TRBV19,TRBJ1-2,CASSVQDGWSFYGYTF
TRBV12-1,TRBJ2-6,CASSPTGGGGANVLTF
TRBV7-9,TRBJ1-1,CASSTRDRVFTEAFF
TRBV5-1,TRBJ1-1,CASSLGTVRVEAFF
TRBV28,TRBJ1-2,CASNSYKGYGYTF
TRBV28,TRBJ1-5,CATQFGQGNQPQHF